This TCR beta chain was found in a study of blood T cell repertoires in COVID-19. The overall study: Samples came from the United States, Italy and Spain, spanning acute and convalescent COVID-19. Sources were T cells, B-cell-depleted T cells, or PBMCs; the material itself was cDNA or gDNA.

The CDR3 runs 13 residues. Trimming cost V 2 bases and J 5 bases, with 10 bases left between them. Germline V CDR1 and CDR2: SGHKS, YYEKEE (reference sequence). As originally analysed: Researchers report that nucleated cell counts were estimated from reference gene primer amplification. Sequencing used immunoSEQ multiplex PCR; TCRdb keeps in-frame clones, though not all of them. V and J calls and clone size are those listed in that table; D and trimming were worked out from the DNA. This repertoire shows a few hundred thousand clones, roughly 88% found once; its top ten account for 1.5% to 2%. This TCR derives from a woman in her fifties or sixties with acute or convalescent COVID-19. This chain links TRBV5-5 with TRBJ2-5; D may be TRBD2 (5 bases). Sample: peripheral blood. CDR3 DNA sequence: TGTGCCAGCAGCTTACCAGCGGAGGAGACCCAGTACTTC. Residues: CASSLPAEETQYF.